The 21 T cell receptor beta chains given below trace back to one sample, sequenced in a study of blood T cell repertoires in COVID-19. Profiling relied on immunoSEQ multiplex PCR, and the TCRdb table lists in-frame clones only, not all of them. The data contain 170,000 or so clones, 90% to 95% of them singletons. Specimen: peripheral blood. These receptor sequences come from a man aged 50-60 years with acute or convalescent COVID-19.

The table lists this clone with a count of one. V is TRBV19 and J is TRBJ1-1; 9 bases align to TRBD1. Germline assignment: CDR1 LNHDA and CDR2 SQIVND (reference sequence). This CDR3 comprises 13 residues. J lost 5 bases, V lost 9 bases, and 7 bases had no gene match. In nucleotides, the CDR3 is TGTGCCAGCCACGGACAGGGGATAACTGAAGCTTTCTTT. It encodes CASHGQGITEAFF.

This chain joins TRBV12-5 and TRBJ2-3; no firm D call. Germline values: CDR1 LGHNT, CDR2 FRNRAP. The CDR3 has 11 amino acids. V dropped 7 bases and J dropped 2 bases, with 4 bases sitting between them. CDR3 in amino acids: CASAHTDTQYF. For the CDR3, the DNA is TGTGCTAGTGCCCACACAGATACGCAGTATTTT.

The rearrangement uses TRBV4-2 and TRBJ2-5; TRBD2 matches at 9 bases. CDR3 length: 16 residues. CDR1 is LGHNA and CDR2 is YNFKEQ in the germline V gene. After removal of 0 bases from V and 5 bases from J, the junction contained 7 bases not matched to a gene. This CDR3 is CASSQEGTSGFETQYF. DNA of the CDR3: TGTGCCAGCAGCCAAGAGGGTACTAGCGGGTTTGAGACCCAGTACTTC.

In its sample, this clone was seen a few times. The chain is built from TRBV2 and TRBJ2-7; D perhaps matches TRBD2 (6 bases). V was shortened by 7 bases and J by 4 bases, with 14 bases between the two germline ends. CDR3 length: 13 amino acids. Per germline, CDR1 SNHLY and CDR2 FYNNEI. CDR3 in DNA: TGTGCCAGCATGCGAGCTAGCGAGTACGAGCAGTACTTC. Translation: CASMRASEYEQYF.

The V gene is TRBV10-1, the J gene TRBJ1-6, with 8 bases aligning to TRBD1. The CDR3 has 16 amino acids. V gave up 6 bases and J gave up 6 bases; unmatched junction bases: 10. CDR1 is WNHNN and CDR2 is SYGVQD in the germline V gene (reference sequence). CDR3 coding DNA: TGCGCCAGCAGACAGGGGGTTATTGAGGTTAATTCACCCCTCCACTTT. Translated: CASRQGVIEVNSPLHF.

This rearrangement joins TRBV11-3 to TRBJ2-7; 12 bases fit TRBD2. CDR3 size: 15 residues. Trimming took 5 bases from V and 6 from J; bases not matched to a gene: 8. CDR1 is SGHNT and CDR2 is YENEEA in the germline V gene. This CDR3 reads CASSPSGRVGGEQYF. CDR3 nucleotide sequence: TGTGCCAGCAGCCCTAGCGGGAGGGTTGGCGGCGAGCAGTACTTC.

This chain joins TRBV11-3 and TRBJ1-1; tentatively, D is TRBD1 (5 bases). Trimming left V 2 bases short and J 3 bases short, with 10 bases between. Germline CDR1 and CDR2: SGHNT and YENEEA. The CDR3 covers 14 residues. CDR3 sequence reads: CASSLQGSDTEAFF. Here the CDR3 DNA reads TGTGCCAGCAGCTTACAGGGCTCGGACACTGAAGCTTTCTTT. The whole variable domain, filled in from reference TRBV11-3 and TRBJ1-1, reads EAGVVQSPRYKIIEKKQPVAFWCNPISGHNTLYWYLQNLGQGPELLIRYENEEAVDDSQLPKDRFSAERLKGVDSTLKIQPAELGDSAVYLCASSLQGSDTEAFFGQGTRLTVV.

The chain combines TRBV5-4 with TRBJ1-6; TRBD1 matches 9 bases. Per the germline V gene, CDR1 is SGHNT and CDR2 is YYREEE (reference sequence). CDR3 length: 16 amino acids. The trim removed 4 bases at V and 9 bases at J, leaving 11 bases unmatched. The CDR3 is CASSNHGQGKSSPLHF. In nucleotides, the CDR3 is TGTGCCAGCAGCAACCATGGACAGGGGAAATCTTCACCCCTCCACTTT.

The chain is built from TRBV30 and TRBJ1-3, with D tentatively TRBD1 (5 bases). Germline V CDR1 and CDR2: GTSNPN, SVGIG (reference sequence). Trimming removed 0 bases at V and 2 bases at J, with 11 bases between. The CDR3 length is 15 residues. The CDR3 nucleotides are TGTGCCTGGAGTGTAGTGGGGCGCCCTGGAAACACCATATATTTT. This gives the protein CAWSVVGRPGNTIYF.

The V and J genes are TRBV13 and TRBJ2-3; the match to TRBD2 covers 12 bases. Losses at the gene ends were 4 bases for V and 4 bases for J; bases not matched to a gene: 6. This CDR3 contains 16 residues. Per germline, CDR1 PRHDT and CDR2 FYEKMQ (reference sequence). The CDR3 DNA reads as TGTGCCAGCAGCTCCCTGGGACTAGCGGGTTCAGATACGCAGTATTTT. It translates to CASSSLGLAGSDTQYF.

The CDR3 here is CASSRGTADYHNEQFF. Here the CDR3 DNA reads TGTGCCAGCAGCCGAGGGACAGCCGACTACCACAATGAGCAGTTCTTC. This chain uses TRBV6-2 or TRBV6-3 with TRBJ2-1, with 7 bases fitting TRBD1. Germline CDR1 is MNHEY and CDR2 is SVGEGT. CDR3 length: 16 amino acids. V lost 6 bases to trimming and J lost 5 bases; unmatched junction nucleotides: 13.

The chain uses TRBV3-1 (or the pseudogene TRBV3-2) and TRBJ1-4; 8 nucleotides agree with TRBD1. The CDR3 covers 15 residues. The J segment lost 2 bases and the V segment lost 6 bases, leaving 5 bases of the junction unmatched. The V gene's germline CDR1 is LGHDT and CDR2 YNNKEL (reference sequence). The chain's CDR3 is CASSQQGATNEKLFF. The CDR3 DNA is TGTGCCAGCAGTCAGCAGGGGGCTACTAATGAAAAACTGTTTTTT.

CDR3 nucleotides: TGTGCCAGCAGCCCGTCCCCCAATCAGCCCCAGCATTTT. This gives the protein CASSPSPNQPQHF. The chain combines TRBV4-2 with TRBJ1-5; the D is unclear. CDR1 and CDR2 from the germline V gene are LGHNA and YNFKEQ. This CDR3 is built from 13 residues. V lost 4 bases, J lost 3 bases, and 7 bases lay in between.

This chain uses TRBV24-1 with TRBJ2-2; TRBD1 aligns across 7 bases. With V trimmed by 4 bases and J by 0 bases, 7 bases remained unmatched. Germline values: CDR1 KGHDR, CDR2 SFDVKD. The CDR3 length is 17 residues. The CDR3 bases are TGTGCCACCAGTGACCCCGGGACAGCTGCGAACACCGGGGAGCTGTTTTTT. It is translated as CATSDPGTAANTGELFF.

This rearrangement joins TRBV7-2 to TRBJ2-1; 7 bases map to TRBD2. Germline V CDR1 and CDR2: SGHTA, FQGNSA. V was pared by 4 bases and J by 6 bases, with 12 bases of the junction left unmatched. This CDR3 has 16 residues. This CDR3 reads CASSSPPSGLGNEQFF. The CDR3 DNA follows: TGTGCCAGCAGCTCACCTCCTAGCGGCCTGGGCAATGAGCAGTTCTTC.

This clone was observed many times. The genes are TRBV19 and TRBJ2-2; D is perhaps TRBD1 (5 bases). The CDR3 is made up of 14 amino acids. Germline loops: CDR1 LNHDA, CDR2 SQIVND (reference sequence). V lost 6 bases to trimming and J lost 1 base, with 9 bases between them. This chain's CDR3 is CASSYRGNTGELFF. As DNA, the CDR3 is TGTGCCAGTAGCTATAGGGGGAACACCGGGGAGCTGTTTTTT.

There are a few counts of this clone. The rearrangement joins TRBV19 to TRBJ1-3, with D unclear. Trimming took off 6 bases at V and 0 bases at J, with 9 bases between the two ends. The CDR3 runs 14 residues. Germline CDR1 LNHDA, CDR2 SQIVND (reference sequence). As DNA, the CDR3 is TGTGCCAGTAGAACTTCCCGCTCTGGAAACACCATATATTTT. It specifies CASRTSRSGNTIYF.

The gene calls are TRBV7-9 and TRBJ2-3; no clear D. CDR1 is SEHNR, CDR2 FQNEAQ, per germline (reference sequence). This CDR3 has 14 residues. V lost 2 bases and J lost 0, with 6 bases in between. The CDR3 sequence: CASSLSQSTDTQYF. For the CDR3, the DNA is TGTGCCAGCAGCTTATCCCAGAGCACAGATACGCAGTATTTT.

J is TRBJ2-2 and V is TRBV6-5, with D perhaps matching TRBD1 (5 bases). This CDR3 comprises 13 residues. V was cut by 7 bases and J by 5 bases, with 11 bases left in between. Per germline, CDR1 MNHEY and CDR2 SVGAGI. The CDR3, as DNA: TGTGCCAGCACGGCCCAGGGAACCGGGGAGCTGTTTTTT. It codes for CASTAQGTGELFF.

The genes are TRBV2 and TRBJ2-2, with a possible D match to TRBD2 (5 bases). Trimming took off 7 bases at V and 6 bases at J, with 15 bases between the two ends. The germline CDR1 and CDR2 sequences are SNHLY and FYNNEI. The CDR3 consists of 14 residues. The chain's CDR3 is CASKIVGEAGELFF. CDR3 nucleotides: TGTGCCAGCAAAATAGTGGGAGAGGCCGGGGAGCTGTTTTTT.

This chain uses TRBV7-2 with TRBJ2-2, with 10 bases identical to TRBD2. Germline lookup yields CDR1 SGHTA and CDR2 FQGNSA. CDR3 size: 16 residues. V trimming: 1 base; J trimming: 9 bases; junction bases outside the gene matches: 8. Here the CDR3 reads CASSLDLAGVGRELFF. CDR3 sequence (DNA): TGTGCCAGCAGCTTAGATCTAGCGGGGGTCGGCAGGGAGCTGTTTTTT.